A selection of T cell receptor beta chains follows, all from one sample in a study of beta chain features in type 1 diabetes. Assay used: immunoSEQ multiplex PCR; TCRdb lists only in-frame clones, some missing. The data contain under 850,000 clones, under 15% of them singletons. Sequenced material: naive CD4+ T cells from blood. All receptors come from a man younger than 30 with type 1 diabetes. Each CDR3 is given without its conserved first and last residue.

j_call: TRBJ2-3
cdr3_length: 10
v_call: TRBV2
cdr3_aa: ASSAGTDTQY

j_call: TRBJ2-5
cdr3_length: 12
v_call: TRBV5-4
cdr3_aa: ASSLSGTEETQY

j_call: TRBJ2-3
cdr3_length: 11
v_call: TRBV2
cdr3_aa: ASRDRGADTQY

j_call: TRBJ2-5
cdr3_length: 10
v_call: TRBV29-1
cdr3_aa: SVDTGPGAQY

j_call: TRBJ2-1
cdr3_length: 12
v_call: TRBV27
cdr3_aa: ASSLSFIGNEQF

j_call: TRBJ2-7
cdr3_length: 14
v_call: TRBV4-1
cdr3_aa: ASSQVLERNSYEQY

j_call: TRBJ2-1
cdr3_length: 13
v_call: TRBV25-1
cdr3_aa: ASRKAGLSYNEQF

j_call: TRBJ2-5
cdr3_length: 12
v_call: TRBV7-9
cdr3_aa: ASSLKGGEETQY

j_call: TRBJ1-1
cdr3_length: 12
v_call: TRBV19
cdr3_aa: ASSWTGMNTEAF

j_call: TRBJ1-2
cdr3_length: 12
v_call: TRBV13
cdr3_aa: ASSLSGRYYGYT

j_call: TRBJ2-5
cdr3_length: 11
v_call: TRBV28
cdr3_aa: ASSSGGGETQY

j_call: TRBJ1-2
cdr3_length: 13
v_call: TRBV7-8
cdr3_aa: ASSSIRTGVGGYT

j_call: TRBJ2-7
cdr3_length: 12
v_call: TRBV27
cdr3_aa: ASSPRGGTYEQY

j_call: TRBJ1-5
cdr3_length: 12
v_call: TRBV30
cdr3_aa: ASIGRGMNQPQH

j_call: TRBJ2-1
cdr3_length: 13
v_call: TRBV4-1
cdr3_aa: ASSQGLNALNEQF

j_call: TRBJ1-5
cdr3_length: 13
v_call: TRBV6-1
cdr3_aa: ASNGGSPGNQPQH

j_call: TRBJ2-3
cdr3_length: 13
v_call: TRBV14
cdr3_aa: ASSQEGTSTDTQY

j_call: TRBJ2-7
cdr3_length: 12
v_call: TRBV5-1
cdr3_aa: ASSADRGSSEQY

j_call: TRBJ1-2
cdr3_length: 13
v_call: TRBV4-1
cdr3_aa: ASSQETVPNYGYT

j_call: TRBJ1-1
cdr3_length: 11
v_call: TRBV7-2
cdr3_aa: ASSSDSNTEAF

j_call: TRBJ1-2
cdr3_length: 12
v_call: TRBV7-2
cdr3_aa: ASSIQGADYGYT

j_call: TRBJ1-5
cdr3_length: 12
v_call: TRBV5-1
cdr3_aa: ASSLEGRNQPQH

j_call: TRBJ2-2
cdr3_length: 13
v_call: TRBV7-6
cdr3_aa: ASSSRGGNTGELF

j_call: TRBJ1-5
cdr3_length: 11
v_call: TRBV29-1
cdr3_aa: SVRTDSNQPQH

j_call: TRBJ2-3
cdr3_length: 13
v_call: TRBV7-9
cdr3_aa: ASSRGQGSTDTQY

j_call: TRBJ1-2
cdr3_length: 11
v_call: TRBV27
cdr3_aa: ASRGSAGIGYT

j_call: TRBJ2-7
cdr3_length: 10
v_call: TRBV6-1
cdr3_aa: ASSESGYEQY

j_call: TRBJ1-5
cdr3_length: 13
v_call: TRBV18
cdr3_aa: ASSRGTGEDQPQH